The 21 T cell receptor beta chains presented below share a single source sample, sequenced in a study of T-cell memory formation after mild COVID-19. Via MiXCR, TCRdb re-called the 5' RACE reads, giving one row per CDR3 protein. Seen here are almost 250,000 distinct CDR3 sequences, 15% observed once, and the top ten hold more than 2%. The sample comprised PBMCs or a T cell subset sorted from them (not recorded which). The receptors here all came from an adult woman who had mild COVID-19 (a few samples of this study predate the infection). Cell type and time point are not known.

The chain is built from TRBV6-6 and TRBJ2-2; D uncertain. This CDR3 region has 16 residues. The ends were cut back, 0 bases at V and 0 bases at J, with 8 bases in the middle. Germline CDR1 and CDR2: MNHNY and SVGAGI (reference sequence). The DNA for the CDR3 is TGTGCCAGCAGTTACTCGACGGTTACGAACACCGGGGAGCTGTTTTTT. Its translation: CASSYSTVTNTGELFF.

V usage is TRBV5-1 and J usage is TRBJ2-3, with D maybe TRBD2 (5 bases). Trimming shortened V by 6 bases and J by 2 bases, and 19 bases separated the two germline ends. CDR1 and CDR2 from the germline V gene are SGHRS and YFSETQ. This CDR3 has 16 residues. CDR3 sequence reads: CASTLVGPGSTDTQYF. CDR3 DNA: TGCGCCAGCACCCTGGTAGGGCCGGGGTCCACAGATACGCAGTATTTT.

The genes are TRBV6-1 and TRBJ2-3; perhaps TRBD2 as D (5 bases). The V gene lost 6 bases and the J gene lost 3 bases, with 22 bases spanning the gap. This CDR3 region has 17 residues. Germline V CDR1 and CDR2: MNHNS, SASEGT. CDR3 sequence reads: CASSALLASPGTDTQYF. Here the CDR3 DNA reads TGTGCCAGCAGCGCACTTCTGGCTAGCCCTGGTACAGATACGCAGTATTTT.

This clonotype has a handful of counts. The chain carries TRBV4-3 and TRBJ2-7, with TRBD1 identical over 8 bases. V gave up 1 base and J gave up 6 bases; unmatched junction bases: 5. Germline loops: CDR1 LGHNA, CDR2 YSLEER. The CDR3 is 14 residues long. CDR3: CASSQAGQGSEQYF. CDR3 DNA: TGCGCCAGCAGCCAAGCAGGACAGGGTAGCGAGCAGTACTTC.

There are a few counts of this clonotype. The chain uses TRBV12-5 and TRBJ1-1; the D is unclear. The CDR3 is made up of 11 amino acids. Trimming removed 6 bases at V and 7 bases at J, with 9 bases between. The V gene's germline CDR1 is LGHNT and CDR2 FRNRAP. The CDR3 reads CASGGEVEAFF. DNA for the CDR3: TGTGCTAGTGGGGGAGAGGTTGAAGCTTTCTTT.

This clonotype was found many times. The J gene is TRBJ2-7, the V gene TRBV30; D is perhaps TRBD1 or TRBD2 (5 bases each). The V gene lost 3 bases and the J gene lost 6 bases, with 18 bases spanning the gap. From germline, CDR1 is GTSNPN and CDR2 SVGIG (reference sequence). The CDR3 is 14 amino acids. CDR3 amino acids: CAWSRGNLGTEQYF. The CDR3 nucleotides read TGTGCCTGGAGCAGAGGCAATCTGGGGACCGAGCAGTACTTC.

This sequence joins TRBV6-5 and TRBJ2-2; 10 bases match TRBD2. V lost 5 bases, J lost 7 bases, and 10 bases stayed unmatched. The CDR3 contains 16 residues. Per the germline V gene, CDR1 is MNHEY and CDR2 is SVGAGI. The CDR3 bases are TGTGCCAGCAGTCGTGATAGTAGCGGGGGGATCGGGGAGCTGTTTTTT. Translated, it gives CASSRDSSGGIGELFF.

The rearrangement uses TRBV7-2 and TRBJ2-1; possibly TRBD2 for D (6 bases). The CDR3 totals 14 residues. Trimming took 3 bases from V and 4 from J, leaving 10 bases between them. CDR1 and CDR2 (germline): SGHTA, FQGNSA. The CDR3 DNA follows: TGTGCCAGCAGCTTCCCCGCGGGGTACAATGAGCAGTTCTTC. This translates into CASSFPAGYNEQFF. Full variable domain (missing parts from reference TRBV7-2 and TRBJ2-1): GAGVSQSPSNKVTEKGKDVELRCDPISGHTALYWYRQSLGQGLEFLIYFQGNSAPDKSGLPSDRFSAERTGGSVSTLTIQRTQQEDSAVYLCASSFPAGYNEQFFGPGTRLTVL.

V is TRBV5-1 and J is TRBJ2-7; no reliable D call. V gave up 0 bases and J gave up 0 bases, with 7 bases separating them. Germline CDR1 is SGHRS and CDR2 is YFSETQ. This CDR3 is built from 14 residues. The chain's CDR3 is CASSLGSVSYEQYF. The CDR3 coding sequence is TGCGCCAGCAGCTTGGGCAGCGTCTCCTACGAGCAGTACTTC.

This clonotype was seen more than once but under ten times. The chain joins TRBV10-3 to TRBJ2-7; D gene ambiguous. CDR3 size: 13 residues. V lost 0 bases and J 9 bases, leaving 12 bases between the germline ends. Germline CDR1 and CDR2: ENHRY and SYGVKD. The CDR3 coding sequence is TGTGCCATCAGTGAGTCGTGGGTGGGCAGGCAGTACTTC. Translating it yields CAISESWVGRQYF.

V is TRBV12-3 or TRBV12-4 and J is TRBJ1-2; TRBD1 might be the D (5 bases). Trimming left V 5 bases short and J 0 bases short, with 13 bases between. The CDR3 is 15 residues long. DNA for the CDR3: TGTGCCAGCAGTCCGCGCGGGGGAGCTAACTATGGCTACACCTTC. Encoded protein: CASSPRGGANYGYTF.

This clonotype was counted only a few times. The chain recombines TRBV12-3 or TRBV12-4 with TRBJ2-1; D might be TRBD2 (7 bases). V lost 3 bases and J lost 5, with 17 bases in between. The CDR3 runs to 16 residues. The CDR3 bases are TGTGCCAGCAGTTTTCGGGGGGCCGGTATAAACAATGAGCAGTTCTTC. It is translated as CASSFRGAGINNEQFF.

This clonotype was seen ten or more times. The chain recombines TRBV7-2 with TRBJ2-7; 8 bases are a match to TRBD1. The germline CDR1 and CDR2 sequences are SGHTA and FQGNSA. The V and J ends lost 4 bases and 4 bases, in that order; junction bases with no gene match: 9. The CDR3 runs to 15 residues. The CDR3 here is CASSSRIQGAYEQYF. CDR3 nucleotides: TGTGCCAGCAGCTCAAGGATCCAGGGGGCATACGAGCAGTACTTC.

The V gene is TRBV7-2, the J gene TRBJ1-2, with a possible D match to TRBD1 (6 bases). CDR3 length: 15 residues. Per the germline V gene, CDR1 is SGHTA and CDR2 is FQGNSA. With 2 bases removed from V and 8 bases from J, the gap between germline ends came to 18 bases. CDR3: CASSLNARGDTGYTF. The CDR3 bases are TGTGCCAGCAGCTTAAACGCGAGGGGGGATACGGGCTACACCTTC.

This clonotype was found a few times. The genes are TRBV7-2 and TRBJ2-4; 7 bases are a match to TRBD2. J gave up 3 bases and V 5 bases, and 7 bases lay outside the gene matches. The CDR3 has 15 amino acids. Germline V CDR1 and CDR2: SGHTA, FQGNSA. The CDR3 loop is CASSLDGTIKNIQYF. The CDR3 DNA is TGTGCCAGCAGCCTGGACGGGACTATCAAAAACATTCAGTACTTC.

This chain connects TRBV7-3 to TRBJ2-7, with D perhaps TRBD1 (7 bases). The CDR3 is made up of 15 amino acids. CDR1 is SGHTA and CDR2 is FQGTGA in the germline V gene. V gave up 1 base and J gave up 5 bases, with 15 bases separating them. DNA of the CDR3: TGTGCCAGCAGCTTAAGCGGGACAGAAGGGAACGAGCAGTACTTC. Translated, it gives CASSLSGTEGNEQYF.

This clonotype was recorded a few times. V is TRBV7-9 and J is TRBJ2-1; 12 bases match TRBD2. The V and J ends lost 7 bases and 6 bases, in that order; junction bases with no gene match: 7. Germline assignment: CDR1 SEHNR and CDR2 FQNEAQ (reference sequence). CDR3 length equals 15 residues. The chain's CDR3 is CASTLSSGGGNEQFF. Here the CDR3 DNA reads TGTGCCAGCACCCTATCTAGCGGGGGGGGCAATGAGCAGTTCTTC.

In DNA, the CDR3 is TGTGCCAGCAGACCACCAGGTTCCTCTGGGGCCAACGTCCTGACTTTC. Its translation is CASRPPGSSGANVLTF. The genes are TRBV6-2 or TRBV6-3 and TRBJ2-6; D unresolved. This CDR3 region has 16 residues. CDR1 MNHEY and CDR2 SVGEGT come from the germline V gene. Trimming pared 6 bases from V and 0 bases from J, leaving 12 bases between.

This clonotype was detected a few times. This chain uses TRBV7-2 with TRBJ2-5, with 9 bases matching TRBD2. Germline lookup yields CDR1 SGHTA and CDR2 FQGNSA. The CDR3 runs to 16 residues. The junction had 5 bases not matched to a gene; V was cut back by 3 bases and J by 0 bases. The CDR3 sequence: CASSFPRLADQETQYF. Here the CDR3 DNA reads TGTGCCAGCAGCTTTCCGAGACTAGCGGACCAAGAGACCCAGTACTTC.

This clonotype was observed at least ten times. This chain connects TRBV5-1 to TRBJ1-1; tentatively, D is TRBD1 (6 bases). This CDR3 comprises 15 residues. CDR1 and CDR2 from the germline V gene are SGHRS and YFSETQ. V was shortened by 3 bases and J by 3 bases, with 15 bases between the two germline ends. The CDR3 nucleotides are TGCGCCAGCAGCTGGACTTCAGGGGCGGACACTGAAGCTTTCTTT. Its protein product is CASSWTSGADTEAFF.

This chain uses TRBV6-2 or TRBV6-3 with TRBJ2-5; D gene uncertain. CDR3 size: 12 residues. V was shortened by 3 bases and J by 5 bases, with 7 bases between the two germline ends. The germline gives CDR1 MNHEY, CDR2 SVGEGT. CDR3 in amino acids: CASSYTSETQYF. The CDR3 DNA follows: TGTGCCAGCAGTTATACATCCGAGACCCAGTACTTC.